Following are 17 T cell receptor beta chains from one sample sequenced in a study of blood T cell repertoires in COVID-19. Produced via immunoSEQ multiplex PCR; TCRdb's table is partial and in-frame only. The profile shows 360,000 or so clones, more than 75% of them singletons. Sequencing input: PBMCs or T cells enriched from blood (not recorded which). These receptors came from a woman under 40 who had recovered from COVID-19.

J is TRBJ2-1 and V is TRBV9; 10 nucleotides match TRBD2. The V and J ends lost 3 bases and 8 bases, in that order; junction bases with no gene match: 14. CDR1 SGDLS and CDR2 YYNGEE come from the germline V gene. CDR3 length: 17 residues. This chain's CDR3 is CASSAGRSGGAKDEQFF. CDR3 DNA: TGTGCCAGCAGCGCCGGACGGAGCGGGGGGGCCAAAGATGAGCAGTTCTTC.

About this clone itself: Additional DNA sequences in this sample encode the identical CDR3. This chain links TRBV7-9 with TRBJ1-1, with 10 bases identical to TRBD1. Germline V lookup: CDR1 SEHNR, CDR2 FQNEAQ (reference sequence). The CDR3 runs 14 residues. The trim removed 5 bases at V and 4 bases at J, leaving 4 bases unmatched. CDR3 sequence: CASSPRTGGTEAFF. In DNA form, the CDR3 reads TGTGCCAGCAGCCCCCGGACAGGGGGCACTGAAGCTTTCTTT.

The gene calls are TRBV7-9 and TRBJ2-7; 8 bases agree with TRBD2. The CDR3 sequence is 15 residues long. The germline V gene encodes CDR1 SEHNR and CDR2 FQNEAQ (reference sequence). Unmatched junction bases numbered 3, after V lost 1 base and J lost 1 base. The CDR3 region has the DNA TGTGCCAGCAGCTTAGTGAGCGGGGGTTCCTACGAGCAGTACTTC. Its protein product is CASSLVSGGSYEQYF.

This chain joins TRBV5-4 and TRBJ1-6; D gene uncertain. The CDR3 loop spans 17 amino acids. V lost 4 bases and J lost 0, with 14 bases in between. Germline CDR1 reads SGHNT; CDR2 reads YYREEE (reference sequence). The CDR3 DNA sequence: TGTGCCAGCAGCCCTGGGAGCTCCAGCTCCTATAATTCACCCCTCCACTTT. This codes for CASSPGSSSSYNSPLHF. The variable domain in full, completed from reference TRBV5-4 and TRBJ1-6, reads ETGVTQSPTHLIKTRGQQVTLRCSSQSGHNTVSWYQQALGQGPQFIFQYYREEENGRGNFPPRFSGLQFPNYSSELNVNALELDDSALYLCASSPGSSSSYNSPLHFGNGTRLTVT.

The CDR3 bases are TGTGCCAGCGAGACAGGGGGCGCGGGTCAGCCCCAGCATTTT. Protein sequence: CASETGGAGQPQHF. The chain combines TRBV6-5 with TRBJ1-5; the match to TRBD1 covers 10 bases. Germline assignment: CDR1 MNHEY and CDR2 SVGAGI. V was clipped by 8 bases and J by 6 bases; unmatched bases: 7. The CDR3 runs to 14 residues.

The V gene is TRBV15, the J gene TRBJ1-5; D ambiguous. Germline V gene sequence: CDR1 LNHNV, CDR2 YYDKDF (reference sequence). Trimming removed 0 bases from V and 5 bases from J, with 11 bases in between. The CDR3 runs 15 residues. This CDR3 is CATSRDTEIHQPQHF. CDR3 coding DNA: TGTGCCACCAGCAGAGATACGGAGATTCATCAGCCCCAGCATTTT.

The rearrangement links TRBV9 to TRBJ1-1, with a weak D call TRBD1 (5 bases). The germline V gene encodes CDR1 SGDLS and CDR2 YYNGEE. This CDR3 is 17 amino acids long. V dropped 3 bases and J dropped 4 bases, with 22 bases sitting between them. The CDR3 loop reads CASSATGTLTVSTEAFF. CDR3 sequence (DNA): TGTGCCAGCAGCGCCACCGGGACTCTTACCGTATCCACTGAAGCTTTCTTT.

The rearrangement uses TRBV7-9 and TRBJ2-3; the match to TRBD2 covers 7 bases. Per the germline V gene, CDR1 is SEHNR and CDR2 is FQNEAQ (reference sequence). V shed 5 bases and J 5 bases; nucleotides not matched to a gene: 7. This CDR3 is built from 14 residues. DNA of the CDR3: TGTGCCAGCAGCCTAGACCGGGGGGTAGATACGCAGTATTTT. It encodes CASSLDRGVDTQYF.

The chain is built from TRBV7-2 and TRBJ2-2, with 8 positions matching TRBD1. The CDR3 has 15 amino acids. The germline V gene has CDR1 SGHTA and CDR2 FQGNSA. V shed 5 bases and J 2 bases; nucleotides not matched to a gene: 4. The chain's CDR3 is CASSPGTGNTGELFF. The DNA for the CDR3 is TGTGCCAGCAGCCCCGGGACAGGAAACACCGGGGAGCTGTTTTTT.

The chain carries TRBV30 and TRBJ2-5; TRBD1 is a possible D gene (6 bases). Trimming pared 2 bases from V and 5 bases from J, leaving 12 bases between. Germline V CDR1 and CDR2: GTSNPN, SVGIG (reference sequence). The CDR3 totals 13 residues. The CDR3 protein is CAWSNSGVETQYF. The CDR3 nucleotides read TGTGCCTGGAGTAACTCAGGGGTGGAGACCCAGTACTTC.

The gene calls are TRBV15 and TRBJ1-4; no clear D gene. The germline V gene encodes CDR1 LNHNV and CDR2 YYDKDF (reference sequence). The CDR3 is 14 amino acids. Trimming pared 4 bases from V and 5 bases from J, leaving 11 bases between. CDR3 nucleotides: TGTGCCACCAGCATGAGGGTCCTAAATGAAAAACTGTTTTTT. Its protein is CATSMRVLNEKLFF.

The chain links TRBV14 to TRBJ1-5; no clear D gene. CDR1 SGHDN and CDR2 FVKESK come from the germline V gene. The CDR3 covers 13 residues. The germline V and J ends were trimmed by 6 bases and 5 bases, with 11 bases remaining between them. In DNA form, the CDR3 reads TGTGCCAGCAGTCGTTATGAGGATCAGCCCCAGCATTTT. Protein: CASSRYEDQPQHF.

This chain connects TRBV9 to TRBJ2-1, with 9 positions matching TRBD1. The CDR3 is 14 amino acids. The junction had 6 bases not matched to a gene; V was cut back by 3 bases and J by 8 bases. The germline CDR1 and CDR2 sequences are SGDLS and YYNGEE. The CDR3 spells CASSAHRGLDEQFF. The CDR3 region has the DNA TGTGCCAGCAGCGCCCACAGGGGGCTAGATGAGCAGTTCTTC.

This clone was counted only a few times. The chain joins TRBV7-2 to TRBJ2-1; D ambiguous. Trimming stripped 6 bases from V and 3 bases from J, with 15 bases between. The CDR3 runs 15 residues. Germline lookup yields CDR1 SGHTA and CDR2 FQGNSA. CDR3 in DNA: TGTGCCAGCAGACAAGACTTGACGGGCTACAATGAGCAGTTCTTC. Translated: CASRQDLTGYNEQFF.

V usage is TRBV5-5 and J usage is TRBJ2-2; 8 nucleotides line up with TRBD1. After removal of 2 bases from V and 5 bases from J, the junction contained 5 bases not matched to a gene. Germline CDR1 SGHKS, CDR2 YYEKEE (reference sequence). The CDR3 is made up of 15 amino acids. CDR3 region: CASSFTGGSTGELFF. The CDR3 nucleotides are TGTGCCAGCAGCTTCACAGGGGGTAGTACCGGGGAGCTGTTTTTT.

This chain joins TRBV19 and TRBJ2-6; unclear D gene. Trimming cost V 8 bases and J 0 bases, with 8 bases left between them. The CDR3 spans 14 residues. Germline CDR1 and CDR2: LNHDA and SQIVND (reference sequence). In nucleotides, the CDR3 is TGTGCCAGTCTCCCTAACTCTGGGGCCAACGTCCTGACTTTC. Translated, it gives CASLPNSGANVLTF. Full variable domain (remainder filled in from reference TRBV19 and TRBJ2-6): DGGITQSPKYLFRKEGQNVTLSCEQNLNHDAMYWYRQDPGQGLRLIYYSQIVNDFQKGDIAEGYSVSREKKESFPLTVTSAQKNPTAFYLCASLPNSGANVLTFGAGSRLTVL.

CDR3 sequence (DNA): TGCGCCAGCAGCTCCGCTCAACAGGGTGAAGCTTTCTTT. This gives the protein CASSSAQQGEAFF. The chain combines TRBV5-1 with TRBJ1-1; the D gene is possibly TRBD1 (6 bases). The CDR3 has 13 residues. Germline V gene lookup returns CDR1 SGHRS and CDR2 YFSETQ. The V end lost 3 bases, the J end lost 7 bases, and 13 bases lay between the germline ends.